This T cell receptor beta chain was sequenced during a study of cytomegalovirus exposure and HLA in healthy donors. Across the whole study: According to later analysis, the same platform produced the roughly 130 validation and under 750 first-cohort repertoires.

The method was immunoSEQ multiplex PCR; TCRdb's version includes in-frame clones alone and lacks a portion of them. Here the sample spans about 150,000 clones, approximately 93% being singletons. The junction had 16 bases not matched to a gene; V was cut back by 3 bases and J by 3 bases. The germline V gene has CDR1 SNHLY and CDR2 FYNNEI. The CDR3 covers 19 residues. The TCR was taken from a man between 18 and 35 years old in good health and CMV-seronegative. The sequenced material came from PBMCs. The genes are TRBV2 and TRBJ2-4, with 8 bases identical to TRBD1. The CDR3 DNA reads TGTGCCAGCAGTGACCAACACAGTGGACAGGGCCGATTCAAAAACATTCAGTACTTC. Its translation is CASSDQHSGQGRFKNIQYF.